This entry is about one T cell receptor beta chain. This entry belongs to a study of blood T cell repertoires in COVID-19. Study in general: Samples representing acute and convalescent COVID-19 were sourced from the United States, Italy and Spain. From T cells, B-cell-depleted T cells, or PBMCs came the material, which was cDNA or gDNA.

Trimming cost V 4 bases and J 4 bases, with 10 bases left between them. Germline V gene data show CDR1 as LGHDT and CDR2 as YNNKEL (reference sequence). The CDR3 consists of 13 residues. Authors' processing steps: Nucleated cell number was recorded as an estimate derived from reference gene primer amplification. Assay: immunoSEQ multiplex PCR; the TCRdb copy retains only in-frame clones and omits some. The V and J calls and the clone size are those of that table, but D and trimming were determined from the DNA. The sample lists 98,000 or so clones; around 81% were seen once. The sample consisted of peripheral blood. The sequence was collected from a woman in her seventies with acute or convalescent COVID-19. The chain is built from TRBV3-1 (or the pseudogene TRBV3-2) and TRBJ1-2, with a weak D call TRBD1 (6 bases). CDR3 DNA sequence: TGTGCCAGCAGCCCACAGGGTTTCTATGGCTACACCTTC. Translated: CASSPQGFYGYTF.